This TCR beta chain derives from a study of T cells after posttransplantation cyclophosphamide. Study results and caveats: TRB overlap between skin or GI tissue T cells and blood was limited. After PTCy, TRB diversity resembled that of CNI/methotrexate controls. Donor CD8+ memory clones often dominated recipient blood repertoires at later times.

V shed 0 bases, J shed 7 bases, and the junction held 2 bases outside the gene matches. The CDR3 sequence is 13 residues long. Germline CDR1 and CDR2: SGHNT and YENEEA. A word on this clone: Its antigen is currently unknown.

Here immunoSEQ multiplex PCR was the method, and the copy in TCRdb shows in-frame clones only, minus some. Of roughly 8,700 clones in the sample, around 90% were seen once. Busulfan-fludarabine conditioning, marrow transplant, and cyclophosphamide on days +3 and +4 were administered. The chain links TRBV11-3 to TRBJ2-5; 7 bases map to TRBD2. The TCR comes from a female patient aged 50-65 years who received an allogeneic stem cell transplant from a related donor, was CMV-positive, and had no GVHD. The graft donor may have given rise to some T cells. The sequences come from CD4+ T cells sorted from blood, collected 1,300 to 1,500 days after allogeneic stem cell transplant with posttransplant cyclophosphamide. The CDR3 DNA reads TGTGCCAGCAGCTTAGAGGGCGGGAGGACCCAGTACTTC. Amino acid sequence: CASSLEGGRTQYF.